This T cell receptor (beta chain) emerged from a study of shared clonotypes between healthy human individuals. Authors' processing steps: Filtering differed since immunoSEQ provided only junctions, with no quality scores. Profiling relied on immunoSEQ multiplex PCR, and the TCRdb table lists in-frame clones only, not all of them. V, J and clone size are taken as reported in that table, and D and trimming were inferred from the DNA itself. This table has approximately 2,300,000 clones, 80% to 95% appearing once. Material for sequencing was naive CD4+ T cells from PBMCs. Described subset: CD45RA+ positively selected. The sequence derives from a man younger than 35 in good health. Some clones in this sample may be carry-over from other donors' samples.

As DNA, the CDR3 is TGTGCCAGCAGCTTAGCGAGGGTCCCTGATACGCAGTATTTT. Amino acids: CASSLARVPDTQYF. The rearrangement joins TRBV7-2 to TRBJ2-3, with D possibly matching TRBD2 (5 bases). The V and J ends lost 0 bases and 6 bases respectively, with 10 bases between them. The CDR3 sequence is 14 residues long. Germline CDR1 is SGHTA and CDR2 is FQGNSA.